This TCR beta chain stems from a study of blood T cell repertoires in COVID-19. Looking at the study overall: The cDNA or gDNA used as material had been derived from T cells, B-cell-depleted T cells, or PBMCs.

The repertoire was sequenced with immunoSEQ multiplex PCR; TCRdb's copy has only in-frame clones and lacks some. This table has 150,000 to 190,000 clones, around 80% appearing once. Germline CDR1 is PRHDT and CDR2 is FYEKMQ (reference sequence). This CDR3 spans 13 amino acids. V was trimmed by 5 bases and J by 3 bases, leaving 10 bases between them. Assignment of participants to cohorts was predicated upon participant-reported clinical history. The sample taken for sequencing was PBMCs or T cells enriched from blood (not recorded which). The source of this sequence is a middle-aged man who had recovered from COVID-19. The rearrangement joins TRBV13 to TRBJ1-2; the D is unclear. The CDR3 spells CASSVTAYYGYTF. DNA of the CDR3: TGTGCCAGCAGCGTTACAGCTTACTATGGCTACACCTTC.